The 3 T cell receptor beta chains listed next were all sequenced from one sample in a study of T cell repertoires in cytomegalovirus infection. One entry per CDR3 protein, called by TCRdb with MiXCR from the reads. The sample includes some 300,000 distinct CDR3 sequences, 8% to 10% of them seen just once. The sequenced material came from PBMCs. These receptors were taken from a human donor in good health (CMV status not recorded). Some clones in this sample may be carry-over from other donors' samples.

This clonotype appeared many times. The gene calls are TRBV19 and TRBJ2-3, with D maybe TRBD1 (5 bases). V was clipped by 3 bases and J by 0 bases, with 10 bases between them. The CDR3 totals 15 residues. Germline V gene sequence: CDR1 LNHDA, CDR2 SQIVND (reference sequence). CDR3 DNA sequence: TGTGCCAGTAGTATGACGGCAGGGAGCACAGATACGCAGTATTTT. Encoded protein: CASSMTAGSTDTQYF.

V is TRBV29-1 and J is TRBJ2-1, with D perhaps matching TRBD1 or TRBD2 (6 bases each). The germline CDR1 and CDR2 sequences are SQVTM and ANQGSEA. CDR3 length: 11 residues. V lost 6 bases to trimming and J lost 12 bases, with 15 bases between them. The CDR3 region has the DNA TGCAGCGTCGGACTCAGGGGAGGGCAGTTCTTC. Translated: CSVGLRGGQFF.

The V gene is TRBV28, the J gene TRBJ2-3; TRBD1 matches at 9 bases. V lost 6 bases, J lost 14 bases, and 9 bases stayed unmatched. In germline, CDR1 is MDHEN, CDR2 SYDVKM. This CDR3 has 12 amino acids. In DNA form, the CDR3 reads TGTGCCAGCAGGGAGGGGACAGGGTTGCTGTATTTT. It yields the protein CASREGTGLLYF.